This T cell receptor (beta chain) was identified in a study of response to subunit inactivated influenza vaccine. This CDR3 is 15 amino acids long. Germline V gene data show CDR1 as SGHDN and CDR2 as FVKESK. Trimming took off 0 bases at V and 5 bases at J, with 13 bases between the two ends. TCRdb re-called the RT-PCR reads through MiXCR, storing one row per CDR3 protein. The sample consists of about 540,000 distinct CDR3 sequences, 20% to 25% of them appearing once. This sample was also put to use in a study of T cells expressing NK-cell markers. As reported in that work: 5'RACE template switching built TCR beta cDNA with unique molecular identifiers. The eight sequenced donors comprised seven who were HCMV-seropositive and one who was seronegative. The same clonotypes also predominated in the CD3+CD56-NKG2C+ fraction of four donors. HCMV specificity was not established for the expanded NKG2C+ T cell clones.

Sequences were derived from CD4+ T cells sorted from PBMCs, sampled roughly 12 days after vaccination. This receptor was obtained from a man aged 45-65 years who received an inactivated influenza vaccine. The chain carries TRBV14 and TRBJ2-5; maybe TRBD1 (6 bases). The CDR3 protein is CASSQDPGVMETQYF. CDR3 coding DNA: TGTGCCAGCAGCCAAGATCCAGGGGTCATGGAGACCCAGTACTTC.